The 31 T cell receptor beta chains given below trace back to one sample, sequenced in a study of CD8+ T cells in alopecia areata. As the sequencing template, cDNA was produced by extracting RNA and reverse transcribing it. Sequencing used immunoSEQ multiplex PCR; TCRdb keeps in-frame clones, though not all of them. Among about 210,000 clones listed, more than 45% were seen once. Specified treatment: oral pan-JAK inhibitor, 5-10 mg twice daily. Sequences were derived from CD4+ T cells sorted from blood, sampled at week 4, from a patient treated with tofacitinib. These receptors came from a human donor with alopecia areata.

The V call is TRBV19, the J call TRBJ1-1; the D is unclear. This CDR3 contains 13 residues. CDR1 is LNHDA and CDR2 is SQIVND in the germline V gene (reference sequence). V lost 6 bases and J 4 bases, leaving 12 bases between the germline ends. CDR3 sequence: CASSRRRGTEAFF. DNA for the CDR3: TGTGCCAGTAGCCGACGCAGAGGCACTGAAGCTTTCTTT.

The rearrangement joins TRBV14 to TRBJ1-2, with 7 bases aligning to TRBD1. V shed 5 bases, J shed 4 bases, and the junction held 13 bases outside the gene matches. Germline assignment: CDR1 SGHDN and CDR2 FVKESK. The CDR3 covers 16 residues. CDR3 nucleotide sequence: TGTGCCAGCAGCGAAGCGGGGACAGTGCTCCTCTATGGCTACACCTTC. Translated, it gives CASSEAGTVLLYGYTF.

This rearrangement joins TRBV29-1 to TRBJ2-5; D perhaps matches TRBD1 (5 bases). Per the germline V gene, CDR1 is SQVTM and CDR2 is ANQGSEA. The CDR3 consists of 14 residues. Trimming cost V 1 base and J 2 bases, with 11 bases left between them. The CDR3 region is CSVEGRVSQETQYF. The CDR3 coding sequence is TGCAGCGTTGAAGGCAGGGTATCTCAAGAGACCCAGTACTTC.

The chain recombines TRBV29-1 with TRBJ1-2; 7 bases match TRBD1. Germline V gene data show CDR1 as SQVTM and CDR2 as ANQGSEA. Losses at the gene ends were 3 bases for V and 1 base for J; bases not matched to a gene: 5. This CDR3 is built from 14 residues. CDR3: CSVEGTESNYGYTF. CDR3 nucleotides: TGCAGCGTTGAGGGGACAGAAAGTAACTATGGCTACACCTTC.

V usage is TRBV7-2 and J usage is TRBJ1-1; D is unresolved. Germline assignment: CDR1 SGHTA and CDR2 FQGNSA. Trimming removed 3 bases at V and 8 bases at J, with 7 bases between. This CDR3 contains 11 residues. CDR3 nucleotides: TGTGCCAGCAGCTTTGGGGTAGAAGCTTTCTTT. This codes for CASSFGVEAFF.

V usage is TRBV7-2 and J usage is TRBJ2-5; the D gene could be TRBD1 or TRBD2 (5 bases each). Germline-derived CDR1 and CDR2 are SGHTA and FQGNSA. There are 14 residues in the CDR3. V lost 5 bases and J lost 4, with 14 bases in between. The CDR3 nucleotides are TGTGCCAGCAGCCAGGGACCGAAGCGAGAGACCCAGTACTTC. Its protein product is CASSQGPKRETQYF.

This sequence joins TRBV9 and TRBJ1-2; tentative D call: TRBD1 (5 bases). Per the germline V gene, CDR1 is SGDLS and CDR2 is YYNGEE. The CDR3 length is 15 residues. Trimming removed 4 bases from V and 7 bases from J, with 20 bases in between. The DNA for the CDR3 is TGTGCCAGCAGCAGGCAATCGGGCAGGGATGGTGGCTACACCTTC. Protein sequence: CASSRQSGRDGGYTF.

This sequence joins TRBV5-1 and TRBJ1-1; 9 nucleotides line up with TRBD1. Germline values: CDR1 SGHRS, CDR2 YFSETQ. V dropped 4 bases and J dropped 6; count of bases not matched to a gene: 7. This CDR3 has 14 residues. The CDR3: CASSAGQGNAEAFF. For the CDR3, the DNA is TGCGCCAGCAGCGCGGGACAGGGTAACGCTGAAGCTTTCTTT.

A few counts support this clone. The rearrangement links TRBV5-4 to TRBJ2-3; the D gene could be TRBD1 or TRBD2 (7 bases each). From germline, CDR1 is SGHNT and CDR2 YYREEE (reference sequence). V was trimmed by 4 bases and J by 5 bases, leaving 17 bases between them. This CDR3 is built from 15 residues. The CDR3 reads CASSPAGQMKDTQYF. For the CDR3, the DNA is TGTGCCAGCAGCCCAGCGGGACAGATGAAAGATACGCAGTATTTT.

This clone has only a few counts. The chain carries TRBV10-3 and TRBJ1-3; D is uncertain. The CDR3 sequence is 16 residues long. With 4 bases removed from V and 2 bases from J, the gap between germline ends came to 15 bases. Germline V gives CDR1 ENHRY, CDR2 SYGVKD. The CDR3, as DNA: TGTGCCATCAGTGTGTCGAGAGGATCCACTGGAAACACCATATATTTT. Its translation: CAISVSRGSTGNTIYF.

This clone was picked up a small number of times. This chain links TRBV6-5 with TRBJ2-3; D gene ambiguous. The CDR3 sequence is 12 residues long. Trimming cost V 6 bases and J 3 bases, with 7 bases left between them. Looked up from germline, CDR1 is MNHEY and CDR2 is SVGAGI. CDR3: CASRFQTDTQYF. For the CDR3, the DNA is TGTGCCAGCAGGTTCCAAACAGATACGCAGTATTTT.

This clone was detected only a few times. The chain is built from TRBV29-1 and TRBJ1-2, with a tentative D call TRBD1 (5 bases). Trimming stripped 2 bases from V and 6 bases from J, with 16 bases between. Germline CDR1 SQVTM, CDR2 ANQGSEA. The CDR3 is made up of 14 amino acids. The CDR3: CSVERWGEGNGYTF. The CDR3, as DNA: TGCAGCGTTGAACGCTGGGGAGAGGGGAATGGCTACACCTTC.

This clone was counted a few times. CDR3 in amino acids: CASSDRALNEKLFF. The DNA of the CDR3 is TGTGCCAGCAGCGACAGAGCTCTTAATGAAAAACTGTTTTTT. The chain carries TRBV2 and TRBJ1-4, with a tentative D call TRBD1 (5 bases). V shed 6 bases and J shed 4 bases, with 12 bases lying between them. The CDR3 runs to 14 residues. The germline V gene has CDR1 SNHLY and CDR2 FYNNEI.

This chain joins TRBV15 and TRBJ2-1, with 7 bases aligning to TRBD1. The length of the CDR3 is 13 residues. Germline V gene data show CDR1 as LNHNV and CDR2 as YYDKDF (reference sequence). Unmatched junction bases numbered 6, after V lost 3 bases and J lost 10 bases. CDR3: CATSRATGEEQFF. The CDR3 DNA is TGTGCCACCAGCAGGGCAACAGGGGAGGAGCAGTTCTTC.

The V call is TRBV11-2, the J call TRBJ2-1, with a weak D call TRBD2 (5 bases). CDR1 SGHAT and CDR2 FQNNGV come from the germline V gene. The V end was cut by 5 bases, the J end by 5 bases, with 10 bases between. The CDR3 is 13 residues long. CDR3 sequence reads: CASSAAGHNEQFF. In DNA, the CDR3 is TGTGCCAGCAGCGCCGCGGGTCACAATGAGCAGTTCTTC.

The genes are TRBV30 and TRBJ1-2; 9 positions match TRBD1. Trimming at V came to 2 bases and at J to 4 bases, leaving 2 bases not matched to a gene. The CDR3 runs 13 residues. From germline, CDR1 is GTSNPN and CDR2 SVGIG (reference sequence). CDR3: CAWSQDRGYGYTF. CDR3 bases: TGTGCCTGGAGTCAGGACAGGGGCTATGGCTACACCTTC.

The V gene is TRBV6-6, the J gene TRBJ1-1, with D possibly matching TRBD1 (6 bases). Trimming cost V 7 bases and J 0 bases, with 12 bases left between them. The length of the CDR3 is 14 residues. Germline V gene sequence: CDR1 MNHNY, CDR2 SVGAGI (reference sequence). Here the CDR3 reads CASTLTGMNTEAFF. CDR3 sequence (DNA): TGTGCCAGCACCCTAACAGGGATGAACACTGAAGCTTTCTTT.

This clone was seen at least ten times. This sample also contains other DNA sequences that code for the same CDR3. The chain recombines TRBV5-6 with TRBJ2-1; 8 nucleotides match TRBD2. Trimming cost V 0 bases and J 6 bases; bases outside gene matches: 5. Germline V CDR1 and CDR2: SGHDT, YYEEEE. The CDR3 sequence is 15 residues long. The CDR3 spells CASSLAGGAGNEQFF. CDR3 in DNA: TGTGCCAGCAGCTTGGCCGGGGGGGCTGGCAATGAGCAGTTCTTC.

V usage is TRBV25-1 and J usage is TRBJ2-7, with 11 nucleotides matching TRBD1. CDR3 length: 18 amino acids. Per germline, CDR1 MGHDK and CDR2 SYGVNS. With V trimmed by 9 bases and J by 7 bases, 23 bases remained unmatched. CDR3 sequence reads: CASLLKGQGDRGRREQYF. CDR3 in DNA: TGTGCCAGTCTGCTAAAGGGACAGGGGGATAGGGGAAGGAGGGAGCAGTACTTC.

The V and J genes are TRBV23-1 and TRBJ1-5; 7 bases map to TRBD1. TRBV23-1 is assigned to the ORF class and has an uncertain function. With V trimmed by 8 bases and J by 7 bases, 14 bases remained unmatched. This CDR3 contains 15 residues. The CDR3 bases are TGCGCCAGCCACAATGCAGGGGACAGTGGCCAGCCCCAGCATTTT. It translates to CASHNAGDSGQPQHF.

The V call is TRBV29-1, the J call TRBJ1-5; D not resolved. The V end was cut by 5 bases, the J end by 6 bases, with 20 bases between. Per the germline V gene, CDR1 is SQVTM and CDR2 is ANQGSEA. The CDR3 totals 15 residues. The CDR3 protein is CSVKAPGEPGQPQHF. The CDR3 coding sequence is TGCAGCGTTAAAGCCCCCGGGGAACCGGGTCAGCCCCAGCATTTT.

This clone was detected only a few times. The J gene is TRBJ2-1, the V gene TRBV5-1; TRBD2 might be the D (5 bases). The CDR3 runs 13 residues. The V gene's germline CDR1 is SGHRS and CDR2 YFSETQ. Trimming took 1 base from V and 7 from J, leaving 9 bases between them. Written as DNA, the CDR3 is TGCGCCAGCAGCTTGACCACGGGGAATGAGCAGTTCTTC. Amino acids: CASSLTTGNEQFF.

The rearrangement joins TRBV29-1 to TRBJ1-1; possible D gene TRBD1, 6 bases. This CDR3 has 14 amino acids. Trimming took 7 bases from V and 2 from J, leaving 17 bases between them. The germline CDR1 and CDR2 sequences are SQVTM and ANQGSEA. CDR3: CSAAQGSDNTEAFF. In nucleotides, the CDR3 is TGCAGCGCTGCACAGGGAAGTGATAACACTGAAGCTTTCTTT.

The rearrangement joins TRBV7-8 to TRBJ2-2, with D possibly matching TRBD2 (5 bases). The CDR3 contains 14 residues. Germline V lookup: CDR1 SGHVS, CDR2 FQNEAQ. V was cut by 1 base and J by 10 bases, with 13 bases left in between. Here the CDR3 DNA reads TGTGCCAGCAGCTTAGTTGGGGAGCAGGCGGAGCTGTTTTTT. As protein: CASSLVGEQAELFF.

The chain combines TRBV4-1 with TRBJ1-5; a possible D gene is TRBD1 (6 bases). The V gene lost 4 bases and the J gene lost 7 bases, with 14 bases spanning the gap. Germline CDR1 and CDR2: MGHRA and YSYEKL. The CDR3 extends over 14 amino acids. The CDR3 nucleotides read TGCGCCAGCAGCCCCGGTATACAGGGACAGCCCCAGCATTTT. Its translation is CASSPGIQGQPQHF.

This clone has a handful of counts. The chain is built from TRBV30 and TRBJ1-5; perhaps TRBD1 as D (6 bases). The CDR3 extends over 14 amino acids. The ends were cut back, 0 bases at V and 5 bases at J, with 11 bases in the middle. Germline assignment: CDR1 GTSNPN and CDR2 SVGIG (reference sequence). The CDR3 loop is CAWSVQGGDQPQHF. CDR3 nucleotides: TGTGCCTGGAGTGTACAGGGAGGGGATCAGCCCCAGCATTTT.

This clone showed up many times. The CDR3 sequence is CASSPGLAGVYEQYF. In DNA form, the CDR3 reads TGCGCCAGCAGCCCGGGACTAGCGGGAGTCTACGAGCAGTACTTC. This rearrangement joins TRBV5-1 to TRBJ2-7, with 14 bases that match TRBD2. Germline V CDR1 and CDR2: SGHRS, YFSETQ. CDR3 length equals 15 residues. The ends lost 4 bases at V and 3 bases at J; junction bases unmatched: 3.

J is TRBJ2-7 and V is TRBV7-2, with no clear D. The CDR3 loop spans 13 amino acids. V was trimmed by 3 bases and J by 5 bases, leaving 11 bases between them. From germline, CDR1 is SGHTA and CDR2 FQGNSA. CDR3 bases: TGTGCCAGCAGCTTCGGATTCAGGAACGAGCAGTACTTC. Translation: CASSFGFRNEQYF.

This clone has only one observation. This chain joins TRBV7-9 and TRBJ2-1; D is uncertain. Germline CDR1 reads SEHNR; CDR2 reads FQNEAQ (reference sequence). This CDR3 region has 14 residues. Trimming stripped 0 bases from V and 3 bases from J, with 6 bases between. The CDR3: CASSLAVSYNEQFF. DNA of the CDR3: TGTGCCAGCAGCTTAGCGGTCAGCTACAATGAGCAGTTCTTC.

This clone was counted only a few times. Other DNA sequences in the sample encode the same CDR3. The chain carries TRBV2 and TRBJ2-1; perhaps TRBD1 as D (5 bases). The CDR3 is 12 amino acids. Germline V gives CDR1 SNHLY, CDR2 FYNNEI. Trimming stripped 5 bases from V and 6 bases from J, with 8 bases between. The CDR3 loop reads CASSSQGNEQFF. The CDR3 DNA reads as TGTGCCAGCAGTTCCCAGGGCAATGAGCAGTTCTTC.

A single count supports this clone. The V gene is TRBV30, the J gene TRBJ1-2; 8 nucleotides line up with TRBD1. V gave up 5 bases and J gave up 1 base; unmatched junction bases: 6. CDR1 and CDR2 from the germline V gene are GTSNPN and SVGIG (reference sequence). The CDR3 extends over 14 amino acids. CDR3 coding DNA: TGTGCCTGGGTTCAGGGGGCTGGTAACTATGGCTACACCTTC. Translated: CAWVQGAGNYGYTF.